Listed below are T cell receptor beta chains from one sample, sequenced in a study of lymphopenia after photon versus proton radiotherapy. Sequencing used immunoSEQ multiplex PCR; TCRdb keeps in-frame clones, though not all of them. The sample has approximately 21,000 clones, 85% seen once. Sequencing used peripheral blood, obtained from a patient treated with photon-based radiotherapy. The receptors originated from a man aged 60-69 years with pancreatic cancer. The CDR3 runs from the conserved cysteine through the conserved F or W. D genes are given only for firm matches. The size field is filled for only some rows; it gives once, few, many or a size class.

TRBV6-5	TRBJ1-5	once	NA	TGTGCCAGCAGGTACGACGGAAATCAGCCCCAGCATTTT	CASRYDGNQPQHF
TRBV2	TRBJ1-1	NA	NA	TGTGCCAGCAGTGATGGAGGGGGAGCTTTCTTT	CASSDGGGAFF
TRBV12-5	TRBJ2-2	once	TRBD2	TGTGCTAGTGGCTGGACTAGCGGGGGAGGGGACACCGGGGAGCTGTTTTTT	CASGWTSGGGDTGELFF
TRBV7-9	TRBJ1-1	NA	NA	TGTGCCAGCAGCTTAGAATCGGGGACTGAAGCTTTCTTT	CASSLESGTEAFF
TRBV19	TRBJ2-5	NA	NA	TGTGCCAGTAGCGTGAGGGACTTACAAGAGACCCAGTACTTC	CASSVRDLQETQYF
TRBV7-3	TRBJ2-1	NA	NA	TGTGCCAGCAGCCTTCCGGGACCCTTGGGCAATGAGCAGTTCTTC	CASSLPGPLGNEQFF
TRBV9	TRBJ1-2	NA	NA	TGTGCCAGCAGTGACCAGGCCTATGGCTACACCTTC	CASSDQAYGYTF
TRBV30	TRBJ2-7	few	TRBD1	TGTGCCTGGAGTGTAGGGGGCCCGATTGGGGAGCAGTACTTC	CAWSVGGPIGEQYF
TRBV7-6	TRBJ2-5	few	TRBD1	TGTGCCAGCAGCACTAGGAGGACAGGGCTACAAGAGACCCAGTACTTC	CASSTRRTGLQETQYF
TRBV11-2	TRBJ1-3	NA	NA	TGTGCCAGCCGCACGAGTCCCTCTGGAAACACCATATATTTT	CASRTSPSGNTIYF
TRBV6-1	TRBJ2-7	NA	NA	TGTGCCAGCAAATTGTTGGGGCTGGTGTACTTC	CASKLLGLVYF
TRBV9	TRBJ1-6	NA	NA	TGTGCCAGCAGCGTGTATCAGGACGAGTCACCCCTCCACTTT	CASSVYQDESPLHF
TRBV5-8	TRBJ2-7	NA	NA	TGTGCCAGCAGCTTGGAACTAAGTTTTGCGGGGACGAACGAGCAGTACTTC	CASSLELSFAGTNEQYF
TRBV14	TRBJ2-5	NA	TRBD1	TGTGCCAGCAGCCAAGAGATAGGACAGGTGTACCAAGAGACCCAGTACTTC	CASSQEIGQVYQETQYF
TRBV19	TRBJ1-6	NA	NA	TGTGCCAGTAGTGCCGGGGGTAGTTCACCCCTCCACTTT	CASSAGGSSPLHF
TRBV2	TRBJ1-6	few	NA	TGTGCCACCTCTTCGACAGGAAGGCCCCTCCACTTT	CATSSTGRPLHF
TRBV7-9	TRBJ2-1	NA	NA	TGTGCCAGCAGCCCCCTGAGTACCTACAATGAGCAGTTCTTC	CASSPLSTYNEQFF
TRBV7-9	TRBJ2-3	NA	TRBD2	TGTGCCAGCAGCTTAATTAGCGGGGGGGCGATAGATACGCAGTATTTT	CASSLISGGAIDTQYF
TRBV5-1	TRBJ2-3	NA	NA	TGCGCCAGCAGCCCCCTCTATAGCACAGATACGCAGTATTTT	CASSPLYSTDTQYF
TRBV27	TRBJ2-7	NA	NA	TGTGCCAGCAGTTTATTTGCCGGCTCCTACGAGCAGTACTTC	CASSLFAGSYEQYF
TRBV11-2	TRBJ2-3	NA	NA	TGTGCCAGCAGCCCGGGTACCGGACTATCGCAATTGGATACGCAGTATTTT	CASSPGTGLSQLDTQYF
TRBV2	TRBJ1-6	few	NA	TGTGCCAGCAGTGAAGCGCGTCCACCCCTCCACTTT	CASSEARPPLHF
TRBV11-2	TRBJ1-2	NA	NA	TGTGCCAGCAGCTTTAAGGGCAGCTATGGCTACACCTTC	CASSFKGSYGYTF
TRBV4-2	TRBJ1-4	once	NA	TGTGCCAGCAGCCAAACAGACAGTTACACTAATGAAAAACTGTTTTTT	CASSQTDSYTNEKLFF
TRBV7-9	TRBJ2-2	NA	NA	TGTGCCAGCAGCTACCCGGGCTCAGGGGAGCTGTTTTTT	CASSYPGSGELFF
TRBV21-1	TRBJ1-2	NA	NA	TGTGCCAGCAGCAAAACAGGGCCCAAACCTTGGGGCTACACCTTC	CASSKTGPKPWGYTF
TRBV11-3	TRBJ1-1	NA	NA	TGTGCCAGCAGCTTAGCAGGGGTCAACACTGAAGCTTTCTTT	CASSLAGVNTEAFF
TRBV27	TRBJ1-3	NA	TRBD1	TGTGCCAGCAGACCGACAGGGGCTGGAAACACCATATATTTT	CASRPTGAGNTIYF
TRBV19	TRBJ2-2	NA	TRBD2	TGTGCCAGTAGTACGGGACTAGCGGGGGGCCACACCGGGGAGCTGTTTTTT	CASSTGLAGGHTGELFF
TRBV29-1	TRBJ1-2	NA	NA	TGCAGCGTTGTAACAGCACCACCCGATAACTATGGCTACACCTTC	CSVVTAPPDNYGYTF
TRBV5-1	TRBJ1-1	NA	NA	TGCGCCAGCAGGGGTCTTACCTACACTGAAGCTTTCTTT	CASRGLTYTEAFF
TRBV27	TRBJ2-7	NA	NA	TGTGCCAGCAGTATCCTAAACTCCTACGAGCAGTACTTC	CASSILNSYEQYF
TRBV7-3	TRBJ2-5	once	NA	TGTGCCAGCAGCCCTACGGGGCTCCAAGAGACCCAGTACTTC	CASSPTGLQETQYF
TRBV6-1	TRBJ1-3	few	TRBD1	TGTGCCAGCAGTGGAGGGACAGGGAAGCGAAACACCATATATTTT	CASSGGTGKRNTIYF
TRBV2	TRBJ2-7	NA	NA	TGTGCCAGCAGTGAAGCGCTTCGGGCAGGGGGGAGAAGGAACGAGCAGTACTTC	CASSEALRAGGRRNEQYF
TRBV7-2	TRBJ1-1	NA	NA	TGTGCCAGCAGCTTCGGTATTCGGCTCACTGAAGCTTTCTTT	CASSFGIRLTEAFF